The sample holds one count of the clone carrying this T cell receptor (beta chain). The sample comes from a study of control samples from healthy donors and cancer patients. Sequencing was performed with immunoSEQ multiplex PCR; in TCRdb, only in-frame clones are kept and a portion is missing. Of 120,000 or so clones detected, 85% to 95% appear once; the ten largest clones hold 1.7%. The ends were cut back, 2 bases at V and 5 bases at J, with 7 bases in the middle. Germline CDR1 and CDR2: LGHDT and YNNKEL (reference sequence). The CDR3 runs to 12 residues. V and J are TRBV3-1 (or the pseudogene TRBV3-2) and TRBJ2-7, with no clear D. The receptor was derived from a man aged 50 to 60 with head and neck cancer. The material sequenced was PBMCs. CDR3: CASSQTQDEQYF. CDR3 nucleotide sequence: TGTGCCAGCAGCCAAACCCAGGACGAGCAGTACTTC.